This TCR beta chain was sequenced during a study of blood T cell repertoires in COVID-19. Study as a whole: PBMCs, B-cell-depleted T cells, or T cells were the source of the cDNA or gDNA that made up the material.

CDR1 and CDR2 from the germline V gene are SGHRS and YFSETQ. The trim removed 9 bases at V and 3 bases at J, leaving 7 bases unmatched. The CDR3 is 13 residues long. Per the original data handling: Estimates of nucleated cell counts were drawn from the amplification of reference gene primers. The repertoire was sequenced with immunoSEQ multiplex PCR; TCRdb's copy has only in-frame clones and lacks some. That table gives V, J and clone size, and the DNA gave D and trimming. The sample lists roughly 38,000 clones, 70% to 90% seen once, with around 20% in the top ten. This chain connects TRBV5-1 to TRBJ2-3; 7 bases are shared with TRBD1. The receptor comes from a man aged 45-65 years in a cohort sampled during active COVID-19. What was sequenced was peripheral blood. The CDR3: CAITDRATDTQYF. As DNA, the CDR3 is TGCGCCATTACAGACAGGGCGACAGATACGCAGTATTTT.